This T cell receptor beta chain was documented in a study of blood T cell repertoires in COVID-19. Profiling relied on immunoSEQ multiplex PCR, and the TCRdb table lists in-frame clones only, not all of them. This sample has approximately 78,000 clones, with approximately 90% found just once. The CDR3 covers 13 residues. The junction had 2 bases not matched to a gene; V was cut back by 1 base and J by 5 bases. In germline, CDR1 is MDHEN, CDR2 SYDVKM. The gene calls are TRBV28 and TRBJ2-7; the match to TRBD1 covers 7 bases. Sequencing was done on a sample of peripheral blood. This clonotype originated in a man between 50 and 59 years old with COVID-19, enrolled during active disease. CDR3 sequence reads: CASSLLGGNEQYF. The CDR3 nucleotides read TGTGCCAGCAGTTTATTAGGGGGCAACGAGCAGTACTTC.